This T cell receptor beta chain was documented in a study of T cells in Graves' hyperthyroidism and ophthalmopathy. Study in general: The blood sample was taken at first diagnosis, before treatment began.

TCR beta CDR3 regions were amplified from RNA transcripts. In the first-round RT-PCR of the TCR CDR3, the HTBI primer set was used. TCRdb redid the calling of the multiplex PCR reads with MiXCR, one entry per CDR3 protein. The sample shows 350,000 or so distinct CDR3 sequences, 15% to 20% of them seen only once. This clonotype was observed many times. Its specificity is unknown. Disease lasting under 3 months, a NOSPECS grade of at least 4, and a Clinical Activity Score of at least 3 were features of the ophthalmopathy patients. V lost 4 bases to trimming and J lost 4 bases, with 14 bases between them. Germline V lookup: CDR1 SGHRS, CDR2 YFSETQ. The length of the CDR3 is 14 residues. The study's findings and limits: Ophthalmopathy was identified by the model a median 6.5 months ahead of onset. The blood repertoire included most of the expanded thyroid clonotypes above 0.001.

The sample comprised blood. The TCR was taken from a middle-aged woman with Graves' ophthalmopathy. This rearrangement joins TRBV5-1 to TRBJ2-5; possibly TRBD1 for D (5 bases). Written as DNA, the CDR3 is TGCGCCAGCAGCCAAACAGGAACCATAGAGACCCAGTACTTC. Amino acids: CASSQTGTIETQYF.